This TCR beta chain was sequenced during a study of blood T cells in healthy people across ages. Healthy Russian Caucasian donors spanned ages about 6 to 100 years. Extraction yielded at least 5.5 micrograms of total RNA per sample. General study points: Across samples, TCR beta diversity tracked strongly with naive T cell percentage. Possibly, changes in expanded clonotypes were confounded because donor CMV status was unknown.

A second PCR of roughly 7 to 11 cycles used a sample-barcoded 5' primer and a J-beta primer mix. TCRdb re-derived calls from the 5' RACE reads in MiXCR, one entry per CDR3 protein. Among 600,000 to 1,000,000 distinct CDR3 sequences listed, roughly 60% were seen once. There are 16 residues in the CDR3. Germline V gene lookup returns CDR1 KGHSH and CDR2 LQKENI. J was trimmed by 3 bases and V by 6 bases; bases with no gene match: 9. Turning to this clonotype: No antigen is known for it.

The sequencing sample was made of blood. The TCR comes from a man aged 30-40 years in good health. The V call is TRBV18, the J call TRBJ2-1, with TRBD2 matching 9 bases. The CDR3 sequence is CASSRRSSGGYNEQFF. The CDR3 nucleotides read TGTGCCAGCTCCCGAAGGAGTAGCGGGGGCTACAATGAGCAGTTCTTC.